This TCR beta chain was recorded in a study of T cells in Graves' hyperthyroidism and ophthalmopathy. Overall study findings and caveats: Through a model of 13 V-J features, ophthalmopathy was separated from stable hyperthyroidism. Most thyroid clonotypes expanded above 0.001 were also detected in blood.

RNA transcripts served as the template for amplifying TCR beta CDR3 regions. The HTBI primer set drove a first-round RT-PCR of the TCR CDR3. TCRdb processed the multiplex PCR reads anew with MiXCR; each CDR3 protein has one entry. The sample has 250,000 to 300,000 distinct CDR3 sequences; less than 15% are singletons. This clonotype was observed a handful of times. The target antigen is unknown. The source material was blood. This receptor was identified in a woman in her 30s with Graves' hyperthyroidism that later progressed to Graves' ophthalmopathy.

The CDR3 protein is CASSRNRGEAQHF. CDR3 coding DNA: TGCGCCAGCAGCCGGAATAGGGGTGAGGCCCAGCATTTT. V usage is TRBV5-1 and J usage is TRBJ1-5; D possibly corresponds to TRBD1 (5 bases). The CDR3 is made up of 13 amino acids. Germline V gene lookup returns CDR1 SGHRS and CDR2 YFSETQ. Trimming removed 4 bases at V and 11 bases at J, with 16 bases between.